This T cell receptor (beta chain) was captured by sequencing in a study of blood T cell repertoires in COVID-19. Study at large: PBMCs, B-cell-depleted T cells, or T cells were the source of the cDNA or gDNA that made up the material.

Generated by immunoSEQ multiplex PCR, the TCRdb table keeps only in-frame clones and is missing some. The table has about 220,000 clones, around 88% seen once; the top ten hold over 12%. Clinical histories supplied by participants themselves formed the basis of cohort assignment. The clonotype was recovered from a woman aged 50 to 60 with acute COVID-19. The sample consisted of PBMCs or T cells enriched from blood (not recorded which).

The CDR3 loop reads CASRDRDSPTDTQYF. DNA of the CDR3: TGTGCCAGCAGAGACCGGGACTCGCCCACAGATACGCAGTATTTT. The rearrangement links TRBV2 to TRBJ2-3; D is perhaps TRBD2 (6 bases). The CDR3 covers 15 residues. V was clipped by 6 bases and J by 2 bases, with 15 bases between them. Germline CDR1 and CDR2: SNHLY and FYNNEI.